What follows is one T cell receptor (beta chain) and its context. This table comes from immunoSEQ multiplex PCR, and its TCRdb copy is limited to in-frame clones, with some not included. The sample lists about 150,000 clones; roughly 90% were seen once. This sample is drawn from a study of T cell responses to AZD1222 COVID-19 vaccine. Sequenced material: peripheral blood, taken 28 days after the second AZD1222 dose. This TCR derives from an adult who received the AZD1222 COVID-19 vaccine.

CDR3 nucleotides: TGTGCCAGCAGCGTAGATTGGAACTATGGCTACACCTTC. Translation gives CASSVDWNYGYTF. The chain employs TRBV9 and TRBJ1-2; D remains ambiguous. The germline gives CDR1 SGDLS, CDR2 YYNGEE. Trimming cost V 0 bases and J 2 bases, with 5 bases left between them. The CDR3 runs 13 residues.